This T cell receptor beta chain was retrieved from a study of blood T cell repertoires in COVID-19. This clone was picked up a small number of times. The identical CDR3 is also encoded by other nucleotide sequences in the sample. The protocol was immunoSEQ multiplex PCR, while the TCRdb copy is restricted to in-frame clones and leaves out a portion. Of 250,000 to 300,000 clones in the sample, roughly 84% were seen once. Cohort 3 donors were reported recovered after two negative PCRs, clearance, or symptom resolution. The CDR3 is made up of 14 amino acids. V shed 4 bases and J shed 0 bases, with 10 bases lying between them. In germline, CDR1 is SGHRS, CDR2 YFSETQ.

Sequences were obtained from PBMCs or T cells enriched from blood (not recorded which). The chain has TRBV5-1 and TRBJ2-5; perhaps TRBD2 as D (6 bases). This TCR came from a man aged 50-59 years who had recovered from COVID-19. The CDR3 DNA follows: TGCGCCAGCAGCCTTGGGACTCACCAAGAGACCCAGTACTTC. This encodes CASSLGTHQETQYF.